This record concerns one TCR beta chain sequence. Its antigen remains unidentified. Some clones are missing from TCRdb's copy, which holds only in-frame ones; the method was immunoSEQ multiplex PCR. This sample yields under 50,000 clones, of which 67% are seen a single time; 4.5% to 6% belongs to the top ten. Isolation of CD4+ T cells took place after about ten days of culture. In the vaccine recipients, nucleocapsid antibodies were negative and there was no prior SARS-CoV-2 infection. Trimming cost V 0 bases and J 2 bases; bases outside gene matches: 5. Germline lookup yields CDR1 SGDLS and CDR2 YYNGEE. CDR3 length: 16 residues. This sample is part of a study of vaccination effects on CD4 cells after COVID-19. Study in general: Expansion of antigen-specific CD4+ T cells with viral peptide pools was carried out by the ViraFEST assay before sequencing. Every well got a few million PBMC, which were grown with 10 IU/ml IL-2 and around 10 ug/ml peptides. Points from the study as a whole: Early post-infection timepoints were absent, and convalescent patients were few.

This TCR was recovered from a human donor who received a COVID-19 vaccine. The sequences come from CD4+ T cells from PBMCs cultured without peptide, collected before COVID-19 vaccination. The chain carries TRBV9 and TRBJ2-1; TRBD2 matches at 7 bases. The CDR3 is CASSVDAGVAYNEQFF. CDR3 nucleotides: TGTGCCAGCAGCGTAGACGCGGGAGTGGCCTACAATGAGCAGTTCTTC.